This T cell receptor beta chain comes out of a study of T-cell memory formation after mild COVID-19. Study findings and constraints: Clones contracting day 15 to 85 were balanced CD4/CD8; later expanders leaned CD4+. Some clones that responded turned up in pre-infection memory, which suggests that cross-reactive memory joined in.

In its sample, this clonotype was seen a few times. Its antigen is not identified. Each CDR3 protein gets one entry after TCRdb re-called the 5' RACE reads with MiXCR. The sample carries about 82,000 distinct CDR3 sequences, 9.5% to 15% recorded once. There are 15 residues in the CDR3. Trimming stripped 3 bases from V and 8 bases from J, with 16 bases between. Germline V gives CDR1 MGHRA, CDR2 YSYEKL. This chain uses TRBV4-1 with TRBJ1-4, with unresolved D. Sequencing was carried out using PBMCs or a T cell subset sorted from them (not recorded which). The clonotype was recovered from a man aged 18 to 29 who had mild COVID-19 (a few samples of this study predate the infection). Cell type and time point are not known. The CDR3 nucleotides read TGCGCCAGCAGCCATCCCACGAGTTTCTTCGAAAAACTGTTTTTT. It specifies CASSHPTSFFEKLFF.